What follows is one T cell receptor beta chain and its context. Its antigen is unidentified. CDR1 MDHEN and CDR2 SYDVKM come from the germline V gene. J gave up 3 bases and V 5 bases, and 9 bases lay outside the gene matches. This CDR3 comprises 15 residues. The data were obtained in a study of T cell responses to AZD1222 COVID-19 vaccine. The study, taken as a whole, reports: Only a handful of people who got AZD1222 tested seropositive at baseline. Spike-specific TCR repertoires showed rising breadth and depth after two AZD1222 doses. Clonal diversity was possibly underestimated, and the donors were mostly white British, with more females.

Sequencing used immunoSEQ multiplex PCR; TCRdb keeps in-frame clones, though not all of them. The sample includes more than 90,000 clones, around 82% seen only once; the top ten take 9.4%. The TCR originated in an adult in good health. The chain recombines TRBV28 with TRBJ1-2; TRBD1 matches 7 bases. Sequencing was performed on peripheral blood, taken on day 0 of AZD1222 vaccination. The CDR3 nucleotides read TGTGCCAGCAGTGGTTCAGGGGGAGTGGACTATGGCTACACCTTC. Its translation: CASSGSGGVDYGYTF.